These T cell receptor beta chains were read from a single sample in a study of post-analysis software for immune sequencing data. Each CDR3 protein is one row after TCRdb ran MiXCR on the PCR reads. The data show roughly 150,000 distinct CDR3 sequences, with under 40% seen just once and approximately 30% held by the top ten. Sequencing used blood, obtained after autologous hematopoietic stem cell transplantation. The receptors stem from a girl aged 10 to 17 with multiple sclerosis. The CDR3 runs from the conserved cysteine through the conserved F or W. Each record gives: J gene, V gene, CDR3 protein.

TRBJ2-1,TRBV20-1,CSARDLTSSTDNEQFF
TRBJ2-7,TRBV6-6,CASSYPGGLYEQYF
TRBJ1-4,TRBV7-9,CASSLIQVGEKLFF
TRBJ2-5,TRBV5-4,CASSTRTSGPSGETQYF
TRBJ2-1,TRBV13,CASSLLAGDLRYNEQFF
TRBJ2-1,TRBV7-9,CASSSGFYNEQFF
TRBJ2-1,TRBV12-3/TRBV12-4,CASSLGDTYNEQFF
NA,TRBV18,CASSQTRREYEQYF
TRBJ2-1,TRBV18,CASSRADSYNEQFF
TRBJ2-1,TRBV7-8,CASSLAPLGQGADNEQFF
TRBJ2-1,TRBV12-3/TRBV12-4,CASTAGNNEQFF
TRBJ1-4,TRBV3-1,CASSLQGSHEKLFF
TRBJ2-7,TRBV20-1,CSAEKHWTSGGSSYEQYF
TRBJ1-6,TRBV27,CASTSGPSPLHF
TRBJ1-1,TRBV6-5,CASTYESGTEAFF
TRBJ2-7,TRBV27,CASSLRLAGVYEQYF
TRBJ2-1,TRBV24-1,CATSDSNFSNEQFF
TRBJ1-1,TRBV6-1,CASSEVGGPEAFF
TRBJ2-1,TRBV4-1,CASSQDRGRMGEQFF
TRBJ2-7,TRBV7-8,CASSLATGQGYEQYF
TRBJ2-7,TRBV6-2/TRBV6-3,CASSYRTGGEQYF
TRBJ1-1,TRBV11-2,CASSSRTGWKFEAFF
TRBJ2-1,TRBV7-8,CASRNRGVNEQFF
TRBJ2-3,TRBV20-1,CSANLGEADTQYF
TRBJ2-5,TRBV28,CASKPGRTLLETQYF
TRBJ2-3,TRBV3-1,CASSQEGGSTDTRYF
TRBJ2-5,TRBV5-1,CASSVTSGRETQYF
TRBJ1-2,TRBV29-1,CSVERFPWGYTF
TRBJ2-1,TRBV6-5,CASSYFISVGGSYNEQFF
TRBJ1-1,TRBV7-3,CASSLSPTMNTEAFF
TRBJ2-1,TRBV12-3/TRBV12-4,CASSPLGDPVYNEQFF
TRBJ2-5,TRBV28,CASSLGTSVRRGETQYF
TRBJ2-1,TRBV11-1,CASRTSGRANEQFF